One TCR beta chain is described in this entry. This clonotype was counted ten times or more. The antigen this receptor binds is unknown. No qualities accompany the bases; no much larger clone lies one base away. The library was made by 5' RACE. The instrument given in TCRdb is NextSeq 500. Unique molecular identifiers were attached to individual cDNA molecules in the TCR library protocol so that sequencing error and PCR bias could be corrected. Sequencing covered both TCR alpha and beta chains, and within each sample the abundances of alpha and beta sequences were tightly co-correlated. On the authors' methods: Decombinator V4 was used to annotate the V gene, J gene and CDR3 of the TCR sequences. TCRs were defined as expanded if a significant change between any two time points was detected under a Poisson model with p below 0.0001. TCR abundances were normalised to the total number of TCRs sequenced per sample and were expressed as counts per million. TRAV1-2 paired with TRAJ12, TRAJ20 or TRAJ33 defined MAIT TCRs, while TRAV10 paired with TRAJ18 defined iNKT TCRs. A search of VDJdb, accessed on 1 November 2021, was run for TCRs annotated to CMV, EBV and SARS-CoV-2, with TCRs annotated for multiple antigens excluded. TCRdb passed the public sequencing reads through fastp at Q25 and MiXCR, retaining productive beta sequences. Rows matching on CDR3 protein sequence are summarized as one entry with the most common DNA and genes. The V and J calls and clone size are TCRdb's, not the authors'. Across this sample there are tens of thousands of distinct CDR3 sequences, with about 9.8% seen only once. The ten largest clones capture 17% of the sample.

This was a case-control study nested in a cohort of healthcare workers in London, UK, who had nasopharyngeal swab PCR tests and blood samples taken every week. Healthcare workers were recruited during the week of the UK lockdown, between 23 and 31 March 2020, and followed weekly for up to roughly 15 weeks. This sample was included in a study of early T cells in non-severe SARS-CoV-2 infection (dated by TCRdb to the early 2020s). Concerning the study at large: TCR sequencing used bulk RNA from unsorted whole blood, so alpha and beta chains could not be paired. General study outcomes and caveats: VDJdb matching was skewed toward anti-spike CD8 responses and likely underestimated virus-specific expansions by missing private and CD4 specificities.

From the cysteine through the phenylalanine, the CDR3 covers 13 amino acids. This entry keeps only the CDR3 DNA: 39 bases, framed from base 1. Between the V and J ends, shortened by 6 bases and 8 bases respectively, the junction contains 15 bases. Looking up the germline V gene yields CDR1 MDHEN and CDR2 SYDVKM. The chain is assembled from TRBV28 and TRBJ2-3; TRBD1 is possibly the D segment (6 matching bases). The sample was whole blood. The origin of this receptor is an adult who was a healthcare worker with PCR-confirmed SARS-CoV-2 infection or an uninfected control (not recorded which). The nucleotides read TGTGCCAGCAGAGGACAGATAGTTGGTACGCAGTATTTT. Its product reads: CASRGQIVGTQYF.